Listed here are 12 T cell receptor beta chains from one sample, sequenced in a study of T-cell memory formation after mild COVID-19. TCRdb recomputed calls from the 5' RACE reads with MiXCR, one row per CDR3 protein. The top ten hold approximately 3% of the sample, which has fewer than 250,000 distinct CDR3 sequences, over 9.5% seen once. Sequencing input: PBMCs or a T cell subset sorted from them (not recorded which). These receptor sequences come from a man between 18 and 35 years old who had mild COVID-19 (a few samples of this study predate the infection). Cell type and time point are not known.

Points on this clonotype: A junction boundary mismatches the germline segment, possibly from a read error. The V call is TRBV7-7, the J call TRBJ1-4; D uncertain. The CDR3 runs to 13 residues. Germline V gene lookup returns CDR1 SSHAT and CDR2 FNYEAQ (reference sequence). CDR3 bases: TGTGCTAGCAGCCCGGGGTTCGGGGAAAAACTGTTTTTT. It is translated as CASSPGFGEKLFF.

The sample holds a few counts of this clonotype. J is TRBJ2-2 and V is TRBV20-1; possible D gene TRBD2, 6 bases. V lost 0 bases to trimming and J lost 0 bases, with 11 bases between them. Germline V lookup: CDR1 DFQATT, CDR2 SNEGSKA (reference sequence). The CDR3 extends over 16 amino acids. CDR3: CSARDFRGANTGELFF. Here the CDR3 DNA reads TGCAGTGCTAGAGATTTTCGCGGGGCGAACACCGGGGAGCTGTTTTTT.

This clonotype showed up many times. The chain joins TRBV6-1 to TRBJ1-1; D not certain. In germline, CDR1 is MNHNS, CDR2 SASEGT. This CDR3 has 13 amino acids. V lost 8 bases and J 0 bases, leaving 10 bases between the germline ends. CDR3 residues: CASARGMNTEAFF. The CDR3 DNA follows: TGTGCCAGCGCCCGGGGAATGAACACTGAAGCTTTCTTT.

This clonotype was seen at least ten times. The chain has TRBV24-1 and TRBJ2-1; maybe TRBD2 (6 bases). This CDR3 region has 16 residues. The germline V gene has CDR1 KGHDR and CDR2 SFDVKD. V lost 0 bases and J lost 0, with 8 bases in between. The CDR3 here is CATSDLGGNSYNEQFF. DNA of the CDR3: TGTGCCACCAGTGATTTGGGGGGGAACTCCTACAATGAGCAGTTCTTC.

This clonotype has only a few counts. For the CDR3, the DNA is TGCAGTGTTCGGGCGGGGGCACAAGAGACCCAGTACTTC. It encodes CSVRAGAQETQYF. V gene TRBV20-1 combines with J gene TRBJ2-5, with D possibly being TRBD2 (7 bases). Germline loops: CDR1 DFQATT, CDR2 SNEGSKA (reference sequence). Trimming removed 7 bases at V and 2 bases at J, with 14 bases between. The CDR3 length is 13 residues.

This clonotype was recorded many times. This rearrangement joins TRBV3-1 to TRBJ2-3; D is perhaps TRBD1 (5 bases). Germline values: CDR1 LGHDT, CDR2 YNNKEL (reference sequence). CDR3 length equals 12 residues. V dropped 5 bases and J dropped 5 bases, with 8 bases sitting between them. The CDR3 is CASSSQGDTQYF. CDR3 nucleotides: TGTGCCAGCAGCTCCCAGGGAGATACGCAGTATTTT.

This rearrangement joins TRBV19 to TRBJ2-3; the match to TRBD2 covers 8 bases. J gave up 11 bases and V 7 bases, and 17 bases lay outside the gene matches. This CDR3 has 15 amino acids. Germline CDR1 LNHDA, CDR2 SQIVND (reference sequence). The DNA for the CDR3 is TGTGCCAGTAACTACCGGAGAGCGGGGGAGAGGGGGCAGTATTTT. Its translation: CASNYRRAGERGQYF.

V gene TRBV4-1 combines with J gene TRBJ1-2, with D maybe TRBD1 (5 bases). The CDR3 totals 16 residues. Trimming pared 4 bases from V and 4 bases from J, leaving 19 bases between. From germline, CDR1 is MGHRA and CDR2 YSYEKL. CDR3: CASSPQGLGGGYGYTF. The CDR3, as DNA: TGCGCCAGCAGCCCACAAGGACTGGGGGGAGGCTATGGCTACACCTTC.

This clonotype appeared a few times. The chain recombines TRBV5-6 with TRBJ2-1; 7 nucleotides line up with TRBD2. This CDR3 comprises 15 residues. The germline V gene has CDR1 SGHDT and CDR2 YYEEEE. The trim removed 4 bases at V and 8 bases at J, leaving 12 bases unmatched. CDR3 protein: CASSSGTVLIYEQFF. The DNA for the CDR3 is TGTGCCAGCAGCAGCGGGACGGTGCTCATCTATGAGCAGTTCTTC. The whole variable domain, filled in from reference TRBV5-6 and TRBJ2-1, reads DAGVTQSPTHLIKTRGQQVTLRCSPKSGHDTVSWYQQALGQGPQFIFQYYEEEERQRGNFPDRFSGHQFPNYSSELNVNALLLGDSALYLCASSSGTVLIYEQFFGPGTRLTVL.

This clonotype has ten or more counts. The gene calls are TRBV11-2 and TRBJ2-1; D unclear. This CDR3 comprises 12 residues. V was cut by 1 base and J by 10 bases, with 8 bases left in between. Germline CDR1 reads SGHAT; CDR2 reads FQNNGV. Here the CDR3 DNA reads TGTGCCAGCAGCTTAGGGGTAGAGGAGCAGTTCTTC. It is translated as CASSLGVEEQFF.

This clonotype showed up many times. The gene calls are TRBV7-6 and TRBJ2-2; no reliable D call. Germline assignment: CDR1 SGHVS and CDR2 FNYEAQ. V lost 5 bases, J lost 7 bases, and 8 bases lay in between. The CDR3 extends over 12 amino acids. The CDR3 reads CASSLDLGELFF. CDR3 in DNA: TGTGCCAGCAGCCTGGACCTCGGGGAGCTGTTTTTT.

The chain has TRBV10-3 and TRBJ1-1; the match to TRBD1 covers 8 bases. In germline, CDR1 is ENHRY, CDR2 SYGVKD. CDR3 size: 15 residues. With 8 bases clipped from V and 6 bases from J, the junction kept 14 bases outside the gene matches. CDR3 amino acids: CAISQGATAGSEAFF. The CDR3 DNA sequence: TGTGCCATCTCCCAGGGGGCGACAGCAGGGTCTGAAGCTTTCTTT.